The rows below give T cell receptor beta chains drawn from one sample of a study of shared clonotypes between healthy human individuals. The repertoire was sequenced with immunoSEQ multiplex PCR; TCRdb's copy has only in-frame clones and lacks some. The table lists some 1.1 million clones, 70% to 85% of them singletons, with almost 0.9% in the top ten. Sequencing was done on a sample of memory CD4+ T cells from PBMCs. The source is a man between 18 and 29 years old in good health. Some clones in this sample may be carry-over from other donors' samples. Each CDR3 is given with its conserved first and last residue. D genes are given only for firm matches. A row's size may be missing; if present it is once, few, many or a size class.

D	V	J	size	DNA	CDR3
NA	TRBV28	TRBJ1-5	NA	TGTGCCAGCAGTTCGCGTCAGATCAATCAGCCCCAGCATTTT	CASSSRQINQPQHF
NA	TRBV19	TRBJ2-5	NA	TGTGCCAGTAGTTTCCGAACCCAAGAGACCCAGTACTTC	CASSFRTQETQYF
NA	TRBV6-1	TRBJ2-5	NA	TGTGCCAGCAGTGAAGTATTTGGACTCCTACGGGAGGAGACCCAGTACTTC	CASSEVFGLLREETQYF
NA	TRBV6-1	TRBJ2-5	NA	TGTGCCAGCAGTGAATTACCACGGGAGACCCAGTACTTC	CASSELPRETQYF
NA	TRBV9	TRBJ2-1	NA	TGTGCCAGCAGCGTAACAGGGAGGGGGTTTGATGAGCAGTTCTTC	CASSVTGRGFDEQFF
NA	TRBV18	TRBJ2-6	NA	TGTGCCAGCTCACCACTTCCAGGGACAAACTCTGGGGCCAACGTCCTGACTTTC	CASSPLPGTNSGANVLTF
TRBD1	TRBV5-1	TRBJ1-2	few	TGCGCCAGCAGCGAGGACAGGGGTGGCAATGGCTACACCTTC	CASSEDRGGNGYTF
TRBD2	TRBV29-1	TRBJ2-7	NA	TGCAGCGTTTTTTACGCGGGAGAATACGAGCAGTACTTC	CSVFYAGEYEQYF
NA	TRBV10-3	TRBJ1-1	NA	TGTGCCATCAGTGAGCCTAACACCGGGCGAGGGACCACTGAAGCTTTCTTT	CAISEPNTGRGTTEAFF
NA	TRBV10-3	TRBJ2-1	NA	TGTGCCATCAGAACGGGACAAACTGGGGACAATGAGCAGTTCTTC	CAIRTGQTGDNEQFF
NA	TRBV4-1	TRBJ1-2	NA	TGCGCCAGCAGCCAAGGTGGGCAACTGGGCGGCTACACCTTC	CASSQGGQLGGYTF
NA	TRBV7-2	TRBJ2-3	NA	TGTGCCAGCAGCCCAGAAAATGGCCCCACAGATACGCAGTATTTT	CASSPENGPTDTQYF
TRBD1	TRBV6-1	TRBJ1-4	NA	TGTGCCAGCAGTGAGATTCCGGGACAGGGGTTGATACTGTTTTTT	CASSEIPGQGLILFF
TRBD2	TRBV6-5	TRBJ2-7	NA	TGTGCCAGCAGGCGGGCGGGGGCGGGAGGCTACGAGCAGTACTTC	CASRRAGAGGYEQYF
TRBD1	TRBV9	TRBJ1-2	NA	TGTGCCAGCAGCGTAGTCGGGACAGGAGGCTATGGCTACACCTTC	CASSVVGTGGYGYTF
NA	TRBV11-2	TRBJ1-4	once	TGTGCCAGCAGTTCCGACAGGCCCATCGCGTTCCGGGAAAAACTGTTTTTT	CASSSDRPIAFREKLFF
NA	TRBV14	TRBJ2-7	NA	TGTGCCAGCAGCCAAGATCACGGCGGAACGACCTACGAGCAGTACTTC	CASSQDHGGTTYEQYF
TRBD2	TRBV18	TRBJ2-3	NA	TGTGCCAGCTCACCACGGGGTAGCGGGAGTTCAGATACGCAGTATTTT	CASSPRGSGSSDTQYF
NA	TRBV28	TRBJ2-1	NA	TGTGCCAGCAGTTCCGGGGCCTACAATGAGCAGTTCTTC	CASSSGAYNEQFF
TRBD1	TRBV7-9	TRBJ1-4	NA	TGTGCCAGCACTCGCGGAGGGGGCGATGAAAAACTGTTTTTT	CASTRGGGDEKLFF
NA	TRBV5-5	TRBJ1-1	NA	TGTGCCAGCAGCACAGATGGGGTGCGACTGGAAGCTTTCTTT	CASSTDGVRLEAFF
NA	TRBV21-1	TRBJ1-5	NA	TGTGCCAGCAGCAAAGACAGGGGGCCCCAGCCCCAGCATTTT	CASSKDRGPQPQHF
NA	TRBV2	TRBJ1-3	NA	TGTGCCAGCAGTGAAGGAAACACCATATATTTT	CASSEGNTIYF
NA	TRBV18	TRBJ2-1	NA	TGTGCCAGCTCACCACCGGCAGGGACCTACAATGAGCAGTTCTTC	CASSPPAGTYNEQFF
NA	TRBV29-1	TRBJ1-5	NA	TGCAGCGTACTACCGGGATTCAATCAGCCCCAGCATTTT	CSVLPGFNQPQHF